A single sample is the source of the 20 T cell receptor beta chains below, sequenced in a study of blood T cell repertoires in COVID-19. Assay: immunoSEQ multiplex PCR; the TCRdb copy retains only in-frame clones and omits some. Here the sample spans 130,000 to 150,000 clones, more than 80% being singletons. Material for sequencing was peripheral blood. These receptors came from a human donor with acute or convalescent COVID-19. The donor label of this sample is uncertain.

This clone was recorded once. The rearrangement links TRBV4-2 to TRBJ1-1; a possible D gene is TRBD1 (5 bases). The CDR3 totals 23 residues. Between the trimmed V and J ends, which lost 1 base and 3 bases, there was a span of 36 bases. Germline V gene lookup returns CDR1 LGHNA and CDR2 YNFKEQ. The CDR3 protein is CASSQVATTFGTSRDGKHTEAFF. CDR3 nucleotide sequence: TGTGCCAGCAGCCAAGTCGCCACCACCTTCGGGACTAGTCGGGACGGGAAACACACTGAAGCTTTCTTT.

The genes are TRBV6-6 and TRBJ1-6, with 7 nucleotides matching TRBD1. With 5 bases clipped from V and 7 bases from J, the junction kept 5 bases outside the gene matches. Looked up from germline, CDR1 is MNHNY and CDR2 is SVGAGI (reference sequence). The CDR3 spans 14 residues. The CDR3 sequence: CASSPGTENSPLHF. CDR3 nucleotide sequence: TGTGCCAGCAGTCCCGGGACAGAGAATTCACCCCTCCACTTT.

This chain joins TRBV15 and TRBJ2-7; D remains ambiguous. V was clipped by 0 bases and J by 0 bases, with 9 bases between them. The CDR3 consists of 15 residues. CDR1 is LNHNV, CDR2 YYDKDF, per germline (reference sequence). Here the CDR3 reads CATSRERVISYEQYF. DNA for the CDR3: TGTGCCACCAGCAGAGAACGGGTCATCTCCTACGAGCAGTACTTC. Based on the CDR3 plus reference TRBV15 and TRBJ2-7, the full variable domain is DAMVIQNPRYQVTQFGKPVTLSCSQTLNHNVMYWYQQKSSQAPKLLFHYYDKDFNNEADTPDNFQSRRPNTSFCFLDIRSPGLGDTAMYLCATSRERVISYEQYFGPGTRLTVT.

The chain couples TRBV27 to TRBJ1-2; maybe TRBD1 (5 bases). V lost 1 base and J lost 1, with 10 bases in between. This CDR3 is 15 amino acids long. CDR1 is MNHEY, CDR2 SMNVEV, per germline (reference sequence). The CDR3 region has the DNA TGTGCCAGCAGTTTATGGGGCAGAGATAACTATGGCTACACCTTC. Its translation: CASSLWGRDNYGYTF.

V is TRBV7-9 and J is TRBJ2-3; 9 bases are a match to TRBD2. This CDR3 region has 15 residues. Per germline, CDR1 SEHNR and CDR2 FQNEAQ (reference sequence). The V and J ends lost 5 bases and 2 bases, in that order; junction bases with no gene match: 5. As DNA, the CDR3 is TGTGCCAGCAGCAAACTAGCGGGCCCCACAGATACGCAGTATTTT. The encoded protein is CASSKLAGPTDTQYF.

The chain has TRBV5-5 and TRBJ1-3; D gene ambiguous. V shed 1 base and J shed 8 bases, with 10 bases lying between them. CDR1 is SGHKS and CDR2 is YYEKEE in the germline V gene (reference sequence). CDR3 length: 13 residues. The CDR3 sequence: CASSLWSGDTIYF. In DNA form, the CDR3 reads TGTGCCAGCAGCTTGTGGTCCGGGGACACCATATATTTT.

In its sample, this clone was seen once. The rearrangement links TRBV27 to TRBJ1-5, with a possible D match to TRBD1 (5 bases). V was pared by 3 bases and J by 2 bases, with 11 bases between. The CDR3 length is 15 residues. Germline V lookup: CDR1 MNHEY, CDR2 SMNVEV (reference sequence). For the CDR3, the DNA is TGTGCCAGCAGTTTCAAGGGGTTGGGCAATCAGCCCCAGCATTTT. Amino acids: CASSFKGLGNQPQHF.

V usage is TRBV5-6 and J usage is TRBJ1-2; tentatively, D is TRBD1 (6 bases). Germline CDR1 is SGHDT and CDR2 is YYEEEE. V was clipped by 1 base and J by 3 bases, with 13 bases between them. The CDR3 is made up of 15 amino acids. Here the CDR3 reads CASSLPGDSYYGYTF. The CDR3, as DNA: TGTGCCAGCAGCTTGCCAGGGGATTCCTACTATGGCTACACCTTC. The whole variable domain, remainder taken from reference TRBV5-6 and TRBJ1-2, is DAGVTQSPTHLIKTRGQQVTLRCSPKSGHDTVSWYQQALGQGPQFIFQYYEEEERQRGNFPDRFSGHQFPNYSSELNVNALLLGDSALYLCASSLPGDSYYGYTFGSGTRLTVV.

The table lists this clone with many counts. V and J are TRBV2 and TRBJ2-7; a weak D match, TRBD2 (7 bases). Germline V gene lookup returns CDR1 SNHLY and CDR2 FYNNEI. Trimming shortened V by 6 bases and J by 0 bases, and 18 bases separated the two germline ends. The CDR3 consists of 16 residues. The CDR3 loop reads CASSQGGASLSYEQYV. CDR3 DNA sequence: TGTGCCAGCAGCCAAGGGGGGGCCAGCCTCTCCTACGAGCAGTACGTC.

The CDR3 spells CASSVMRGPQGGSTDTQYF. The CDR3 DNA sequence: TGTGCCAGCAGCGTAATGCGGGGGCCTCAAGGGGGTAGCACAGATACGCAGTATTTT. The chain is built from TRBV9 and TRBJ2-3, with D possibly TRBD2 on 7 matching bases. Germline V gene sequence: CDR1 SGDLS, CDR2 YYNGEE. Deletions cut 1 base from V and 0 bases from J, with 21 bases between. There are 19 residues in the CDR3.

This chain uses TRBV10-2 with TRBJ1-2; D is unresolved. The CDR3 sequence is 12 residues long. Germline assignment: CDR1 WSHSY and CDR2 SAAADI. V dropped 9 bases and J dropped 5 bases, with 13 bases sitting between them. The CDR3 here is CASSRDDYGYTF. The CDR3 DNA reads TGCGCCAGTTCCCGGGATGATTATGGCTACACCTTC.

V is TRBV9 and J is TRBJ2-3; TRBD1 matches 8 bases. CDR1 SGDLS and CDR2 YYNGEE come from the germline V gene. The junction had 14 bases not matched to a gene; V was cut back by 4 bases and J by 4 bases. The CDR3 totals 17 residues. The CDR3 is CASSLTGQGFTSDTQYF. CDR3 bases: TGTGCCAGCAGCCTTACAGGACAGGGCTTCACGTCAGATACGCAGTATTTT. The whole variable domain, remainder taken from reference TRBV9 and TRBJ2-3, is DSGVTQTPKHLITATGQRVTLRCSPRSGDLSVYWYQQSLDQGLQFLIQYYNGEERAKGNILERFSAQQFPDLHSELNLSSLELGDSALYFCASSLTGQGFTSDTQYFGPGTRLTVL.

V gene TRBV6-5 combines with J gene TRBJ2-2; TRBD2 aligns across 12 bases. The CDR3 spans 15 residues. Germline V gene sequence: CDR1 MNHEY, CDR2 SVGAGI. The ends lost 7 bases at V and 4 bases at J; junction bases unmatched: 4. The CDR3 DNA follows: TGTGCCAGCACTAGCGGGGGGGCGGGCACCGGGGAGCTGTTTTTT. Residues: CASTSGGAGTGELFF.

The chain combines TRBV19 with TRBJ2-7, with TRBD1 identical over 7 bases. CDR1 LNHDA and CDR2 SQIVND come from the germline V gene (reference sequence). Losses at the gene ends were 8 bases for V and 1 base for J; bases not matched to a gene: 2. The CDR3 has 12 residues. This chain's CDR3 is CASRQGSYEQYF. The DNA for the CDR3 is TGTGCCAGTCGACAGGGTTCCTACGAGCAGTACTTC.

The chain joins TRBV3-1 (or the pseudogene TRBV3-2) to TRBJ2-4; D is unresolved. The CDR3 totals 12 residues. The V gene lost 3 bases and the J gene lost 7 bases, with 7 bases spanning the gap. The germline CDR1 and CDR2 sequences are LGHDT and YNNKEL (reference sequence). In DNA, the CDR3 is TGTGCCAGCAGCCAGGAGAGGAACATTCAGTACTTC. Translation: CASSQERNIQYF.

The chain uses TRBV30 and TRBJ2-2; D is uncertain. The CDR3 is 14 residues long. Trimming pared 0 bases from V and 8 bases from J, leaving 13 bases between. Germline V gene data show CDR1 as GTSNPN and CDR2 as SVGIG (reference sequence). The CDR3 is CAWSVSGPPGELFF. The CDR3 DNA reads TGTGCCTGGAGTGTTAGTGGGCCCCCAGGGGAGCTGTTTTTT.

CDR3 amino acids: CATSRGGGDYGYTF. CDR3 nucleotide sequence: TGTGCCACCAGCAGAGGTGGGGGGGACTATGGCTACACCTTC. The chain recombines TRBV15 with TRBJ1-2; a possible D gene is TRBD1 (5 bases). From germline, CDR1 is LNHNV and CDR2 YYDKDF (reference sequence). The CDR3 extends over 14 amino acids. V shed 1 base and J shed 3 bases, with 9 bases lying between them.

The chain has TRBV10-3 and TRBJ1-4; D gene ambiguous. This CDR3 is 16 amino acids long. Trimming took 0 bases from V and 3 from J, leaving 11 bases between them. The germline V gene encodes CDR1 ENHRY and CDR2 SYGVKD. The CDR3 region is CAISESRSVSNEKLFF. For the CDR3, the DNA is TGTGCCATCAGTGAGTCGAGGTCGGTCTCTAATGAAAAACTGTTTTTT.

This sequence joins TRBV13 and TRBJ1-2; maybe TRBD1 (5 bases). In germline, CDR1 is PRHDT, CDR2 FYEKMQ (reference sequence). Trimming left V 0 bases short and J 6 bases short, with 20 bases between. CDR3 size: 17 residues. The CDR3 sequence is CASSLGLGHRRGDGYTF. CDR3 nucleotides: TGTGCCAGCAGCTTAGGCCTAGGGCACAGGCGCGGGGATGGCTACACCTTC.

The chain links TRBV15 to TRBJ2-5; TRBD2 is a possible D gene (5 bases). This CDR3 region has 15 residues. CDR1 LNHNV and CDR2 YYDKDF come from the germline V gene (reference sequence). The V end was cut by 5 bases, the J end by 3 bases, with 16 bases between. In nucleotides, the CDR3 is TGTGCCACCAGCCCCAGAGGGCAGAACAAAGAGACCCAGTACTTC. This encodes CATSPRGQNKETQYF. The variable domain in full, with the rest retrieved from reference TRBV15 and TRBJ2-5, is DAMVIQNPRYQVTQFGKPVTLSCSQTLNHNVMYWYQQKSSQAPKLLFHYYDKDFNNEADTPDNFQSRRPNTSFCFLDIRSPGLGDTAMYLCATSPRGQNKETQYFGPGTRLLVL.